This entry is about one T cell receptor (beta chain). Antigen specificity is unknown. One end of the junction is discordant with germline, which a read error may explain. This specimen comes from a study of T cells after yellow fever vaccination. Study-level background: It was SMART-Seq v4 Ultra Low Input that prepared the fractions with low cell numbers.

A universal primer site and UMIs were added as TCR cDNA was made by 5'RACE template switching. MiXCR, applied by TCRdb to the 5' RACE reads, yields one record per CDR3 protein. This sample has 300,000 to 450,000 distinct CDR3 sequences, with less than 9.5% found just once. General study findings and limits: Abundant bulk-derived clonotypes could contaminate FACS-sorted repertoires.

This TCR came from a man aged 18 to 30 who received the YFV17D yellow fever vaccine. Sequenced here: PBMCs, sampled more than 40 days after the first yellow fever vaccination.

The CDR3 DNA follows: TGTGCCAGCAGCTTAGATCGGGCAAGAGGCTATGGCTACTCCTTC. It yields the protein CASSLDRARGYGYSF. J is TRBJ1-2 and V is TRBV11-2; D is uncertain. The germline CDR1 and CDR2 sequences are SGHAT and FQNNGV. The CDR3 has 15 residues.